Listed below are T cell receptor beta chains from one sample, sequenced in a study of memory CD4+ T cells and cytomegalovirus serostatus. Data came from immunoSEQ multiplex PCR; TCRdb stores just in-frame clones and leaves some out. The profile shows roughly 50,000 clones, roughly 72% of them singletons. The sequenced material came from memory CD4+ T cells from blood. These receptors were collected from an adult in good health and CMV-seronegative. Each CDR3 is given with its conserved first and last residue. A D gene is named only where the DNA matches it firmly. Only some rows state a clone size, as once, few, many or a class for expanded clones.

CDR3aa: CASSSPSPYEQYF
CDR3nt: TGTGCCAGCAGCAGCCCTAGCCCCTACGAGCAGTACTTC
v_gene: TRBV27
j_gene: TRBJ2-7
abundance: once
d_gene: NA

CDR3aa: CASSAGEGGYGYTF
CDR3nt: TGTGCCAGCAGCGCCGGAGAGGGGGGTTATGGCTACACCTTC
v_gene: TRBV7-3
j_gene: TRBJ1-2
abundance: NA
d_gene: NA

CDR3aa: CASSFPGGVNYGYTF
CDR3nt: TGTGCCAGCAGCTTCCCAGGGGGGGTTAACTATGGCTACACCTTC
v_gene: TRBV7-2
j_gene: TRBJ1-2
abundance: NA
d_gene: TRBD1

CDR3aa: CASSLTRQSSYEQYF
CDR3nt: TGTGCCAGCTCTCTAACTAGGCAGAGCTCCTACGAGCAGTACTTC
v_gene: TRBV18
j_gene: TRBJ2-7
abundance: once
d_gene: NA

CDR3aa: CAISERQGIHEQYF
CDR3nt: TGTGCCATCAGTGAGAGACAGGGCATCCACGAGCAGTACTTC
v_gene: TRBV10-3
j_gene: TRBJ2-7
abundance: once
d_gene: TRBD1

CDR3aa: CATLRAVQGGYTF
CDR3nt: TGTGCTACACTAAGGGCGGTTCAGGGTGGCTACACCTTC
v_gene: TRBV19
j_gene: TRBJ1-2
abundance: NA
d_gene: NA

CDR3aa: CASSQGLAPTQYF
CDR3nt: TGCGCCAGCAGCCAGGGACTAGCCCCTACGCAGTATTTT
v_gene: TRBV4-3
j_gene: TRBJ2-3
abundance: NA
d_gene: TRBD2

CDR3aa: CASSLKGLSTEAFF
CDR3nt: TGTGCCAGCAGCTTAAAAGGCTTAAGCACTGAAGCTTTCTTT
v_gene: TRBV7-3
j_gene: TRBJ1-1
abundance: once
d_gene: NA

CDR3aa: CASSSDGTGELFF
CDR3nt: TGCGCCAGCAGCTCTGATGGAACCGGGGAGCTGTTTTTT
v_gene: TRBV5-1
j_gene: TRBJ2-2
abundance: NA
d_gene: NA

CDR3aa: CASSLAGRGTDEKLFF
CDR3nt: TGCGCCAGCAGCTTGGCCGGAAGGGGGACAGATGAAAAACTGTTTTTT
v_gene: TRBV5-1
j_gene: TRBJ1-4
abundance: NA
d_gene: TRBD1

CDR3aa: CTSSLAGSRTDTQYF
CDR3nt: TGTACCAGCAGCTTAGCCGGGAGTCGCACAGATACGCAGTATTTT
v_gene: TRBV7-9
j_gene: TRBJ2-3
abundance: NA
d_gene: NA

CDR3aa: CASSPRGNRAHGYTF
CDR3nt: TGTGCCAGCAGCCCTAGAGGCAACAGGGCCCATGGCTACACCTTC
v_gene: TRBV9
j_gene: TRBJ1-2
abundance: NA
d_gene: NA

CDR3aa: CASTERGSSYEQYF
CDR3nt: TGTGCCAGCACCGAGCGGGGGTCCTCCTACGAGCAGTACTTC
v_gene: TRBV6-1
j_gene: TRBJ2-7
abundance: NA
d_gene: TRBD2

CDR3aa: CASSHFGRNTEAFF
CDR3nt: TGCGCCAGCAGCCACTTCGGTCGGAACACTGAAGCTTTCTTT
v_gene: TRBV4-1
j_gene: TRBJ1-1
abundance: once
d_gene: NA

CDR3aa: CASSLAGRTSGYNEQFF
CDR3nt: TGTGCCAGCAGCTTAGCGGGACGGACTAGCGGGTACAATGAGCAGTTCTTC
v_gene: TRBV7-2
j_gene: TRBJ2-1
abundance: NA
d_gene: TRBD2

CDR3aa: CASSLRDSSTDTQYF
CDR3nt: TGTGCCAGCAGCTTAAGGGATTCTAGCACAGATACGCAGTATTTT
v_gene: TRBV7-8
j_gene: TRBJ2-3
abundance: NA
d_gene: NA

CDR3aa: CARPGGSSGANVLTF
CDR3nt: TGTGCCAGGCCCGGCGGCAGCTCTGGGGCCAACGTCCTGACTTTC
v_gene: TRBV27
j_gene: TRBJ2-6
abundance: NA
d_gene: NA

CDR3aa: CTSSQDLKHYEQYF
CDR3nt: TGCACCAGCAGCCAAGATCTAAAGCACTACGAGCAGTACTTC
v_gene: TRBV1
j_gene: TRBJ2-7
abundance: once
d_gene: NA

CDR3aa: CASKSSRLRHGYTF
CDR3nt: TGTGCCAGTAAAAGCTCAAGGCTCCGGCATGGCTACACCTTC
v_gene: TRBV19
j_gene: TRBJ1-2
abundance: NA
d_gene: NA

CDR3aa: CASSWTGYSNQPQHF
CDR3nt: TGTGCCAGCAGCTGGACAGGGTATAGCAATCAGCCCCAGCATTTT
v_gene: TRBV28
j_gene: TRBJ1-5
abundance: NA
d_gene: TRBD1

CDR3aa: CAIRDSNQETQYF
CDR3nt: TGTGCCATCCGGGACAGCAACCAAGAGACCCAGTACTTC
v_gene: TRBV10-3
j_gene: TRBJ2-5
abundance: NA
d_gene: TRBD1

CDR3aa: CASERGPSSEQYF
CDR3nt: TGTGCCAGCGAACGCGGGCCCTCGTCCGAGCAGTACTTC
v_gene: TRBV28
j_gene: TRBJ2-7
abundance: once
d_gene: NA

CDR3aa: CASSQGGGLAGVQETQYF
CDR3nt: TGCGCCAGCAGCCAAGGGGGGGGACTAGCGGGAGTCCAAGAGACCCAGTACTTC
v_gene: TRBV4-1
j_gene: TRBJ2-5
abundance: once
d_gene: TRBD2

CDR3aa: CASSLSTGTLGYTF
CDR3nt: TGTGCCAGCAGCTTATCTACAGGCACTCTCGGCTACACCTTC
v_gene: TRBV7-6
j_gene: TRBJ1-2
abundance: NA
d_gene: NA

CDR3aa: CASSGRAAGNTIYF
CDR3nt: TGTGCCAGCAGCGGCCGGGCAGCAGGAAACACCATATATTTT
v_gene: TRBV7-3
j_gene: TRBJ1-3
abundance: NA
d_gene: NA

CDR3aa: CASSVDTRGTWNIQYF
CDR3nt: TGTGCCAGCAGCGTAGACACCCGTGGGACCTGGAACATTCAGTACTTC
v_gene: TRBV9
j_gene: TRBJ2-4
abundance: NA
d_gene: NA

CDR3aa: CASSPMGIDNSPLHF
CDR3nt: TGTGCCAGCTCACCGATGGGGATCGATAATTCACCCCTCCACTTT
v_gene: TRBV18
j_gene: TRBJ1-6
abundance: few
d_gene: NA

CDR3aa: CASSLGTGLFLNTEAFF
CDR3nt: TGTGCCAGCAGCTTAGGGACAGGTCTTTTCCTGAACACTGAAGCTTTCTTT
v_gene: TRBV5-4
j_gene: TRBJ1-1
abundance: few
d_gene: TRBD1